This TCR beta chain was captured in a study of early T cells in non-severe SARS-CoV-2 infection. Study-wide results and caveats: Anti-spike CD8 responses were favored in VDJdb matching, and private and CD4 specificities were missed.

Per germline, CDR1 SQVTM and CDR2 ANQGSEA. CDR3 length equals 12 residues. V lost 4 bases to trimming and J lost 7 bases, with 13 bases between them. Researchers attached unique molecular identifiers to individual cDNA molecules. TCRdb reanalysed the 5' RACE reads using MiXCR and keeps one entry per CDR3 protein. In the table there are about 60,000 distinct CDR3 sequences, roughly an eighth of which are singletons. This clonotype was counted ten times or more. Its antigen is not identified. The material sequenced was whole blood. This TCR derives from an adult who was a healthcare worker with PCR-confirmed SARS-CoV-2 infection or an uninfected control (not recorded which). This chain joins TRBV29-1 and TRBJ2-5; D gene unclear. The CDR3 DNA reads TGCAGCGTTGCCGCGCCCGGAGTGACCCAGTACTTC. Translated, it gives CSVAAPGVTQYF.